The sequence of this T cell receptor (beta chain) was determined in a study of T cell responses to AZD1222 COVID-19 vaccine. The study, taken as a whole, reports: Repertoires in all cases were sampled only once the peak T cell response had passed.

Produced via immunoSEQ multiplex PCR; TCRdb's table is partial and in-frame only. This table holds 70,000 to 85,000 clones, 86% found once. As concerns this clone: As yet, its antigen is unknown.

This TCR was sampled from an adult in good health. The sequencing here drew on peripheral blood, taken on day 0 of AZD1222 vaccination.

The CDR3 loop reads CASSPGSSGRVSETQYF. The CDR3 bases are TGTGCCAGCAGCCCTGGCTCGAGCGGGAGGGTCTCCGAGACCCAGTACTTC. The rearrangement joins TRBV5-6 to TRBJ2-5, with 10 bases that match TRBD2. The CDR3 extends over 17 amino acids. Losses at the gene ends were 4 bases for V and 5 bases for J; bases not matched to a gene: 14. Germline V gives CDR1 SGHDT, CDR2 YYEEEE.